This TCR beta chain was sequenced in a study of beta chain features in type 1 diabetes. Notes on the study in general: Shortening of TCRB CDR3s, moderate but significant, appeared in all four CD4+ subsets of Type 1 diabetes patients. Relative to healthy donors, patients appeared to have naive, central memory and Treg TCRB repertoires that were more similar.

Isolated RNA was reverse transcribed in full, so expressed TCRB transcripts were sequenced. Roughly 3.6 million reads per sample on average were obtained from naive, central memory and regulatory T cell samples. The repertoire was sequenced with immunoSEQ multiplex PCR; TCRdb's copy has only in-frame clones and lacks some. The data show about 650,000 clones, with under 15% seen just once and more than 0.1% held by the top ten. In the case of this clone: What it binds is not known.

In germline, CDR1 is SEHNR, CDR2 FQNEAQ (reference sequence). Trimming cost V 5 bases and J 5 bases, with 6 bases left between them. The CDR3 totals 11 residues. Sequencing was carried out using naive CD4+ T cells from blood. The genes are TRBV7-9 and TRBJ1-1; D not certain. The TCR sequence derives from a man aged 25-40 years with type 1 diabetes. CDR3 amino acids: CASSPDTEAFF. The CDR3, as DNA: TGTGCCAGCAGCCCGGATACTGAAGCTTTCTTT.